This T cell receptor beta chain appears in the sequencing data of a study of cytomegalovirus exposure and HLA in healthy donors. The germline V gene has CDR1 KGHSH and CDR2 LQKENI. Trimming removed 1 base from V and 0 bases from J; junction bases left unmatched: 8. The CDR3 has 18 residues. PCR amplification relied on 60 Vbeta primers (plus 13 Jbeta primers). TCRdb's table, derived via immunoSEQ multiplex PCR, lists solely in-frame clones and lacks some. The sample has about 140,000 clones, about four fifths seen once. This clonotype was sampled from a young woman in good health and CMV-seropositive. Specimen: PBMCs. J is TRBJ1-1 and V is TRBV18, with 10 bases matching TRBD1. The CDR3 loop reads CASSPRRDRGRMNTEAFF. The CDR3 nucleotides are TGTGCCAGCTCACCACGAAGGGACAGGGGTCGCATGAACACTGAAGCTTTCTTT.